These 19 T cell receptor beta chains originate from one sample sequenced in a study of T cell clonality in common variable immunodeficiency. The data were produced by immunoSEQ multiplex PCR, yet TCRdb's version contains in-frame clones alone and is incomplete. This repertoire lists approximately 44,000 clones without singletons; about 3% sits in the top ten. Sequencing was carried out using peripheral blood mononuclear cells. The receptor source for this set is a person between 18 and 70 years old in good health.

Ten or more counts support this clone. The CDR3 end lies 3 residues beyond the end of the read and is filled in from the germline J gene. The chain combines TRBV19 with TRBJ1-3; maybe TRBD1 (6 bases). Trimming left V 0 bases short and J 4 bases short, with 10 bases between. This CDR3 contains 15 residues. In germline, CDR1 is LNHDA, CDR2 SQIVND (reference sequence). The covered CDR3 bases are TGTGCCAGTAGTATAGAGAGGGGGAGAGGAAACACC. Its translation: CASSIERGRGNT. From start to end, the CDR3 is CASSIERGRGNTIYF.

At least ten counts were recorded for this clone. The read is 3 residues too short to cover the CDR3 end, so that end is filled in from the germline J gene. V gene TRBV20-1 combines with J gene TRBJ1-2; D possibly corresponds to TRBD1 (5 bases). This CDR3 comprises 13 residues. CDR1 is DFQATT, CDR2 SNEGSKA, per germline (reference sequence). The CDR3 bases that were read are TGCAGTGCCAGATACCTTCTTAACAGGGGC. It translates to CSARYLLNRG. The full CDR3 sequence reads CSARYLLNRGYTF.

This clone was counted at least ten times. The read falls 3 residues short of the CDR3 end, and the missing part is taken from the germline J gene. This sequence joins TRBV6-4 and TRBJ2-1; 8 bases are shared with TRBD2. This CDR3 has 14 residues. The V gene's germline CDR1 is MRHNA and CDR2 SNTAGT. Unmatched junction bases numbered 5, after V lost 3 bases and J lost 7 bases. The covered CDR3 bases are TGTGCCAGCAGTGAGGACGGGACTAGTAATGAG. Translating gives CASSEDGTSNE. In full, the CDR3 reads CASSEDGTSNEQFF.

This clone was found many times. The read halts 3 residues ahead of the CDR3 end, with the missing end drawn from the germline J gene. The chain couples TRBV19 to TRBJ2-7; TRBD2 agrees at 15 bases. Germline lookup yields CDR1 LNHDA and CDR2 SQIVND (reference sequence). Trimming at V came to 4 bases and at J to 5 bases, leaving 9 bases not matched to a gene. This CDR3 is 17 amino acids long. The CDR3 region is CASSTGTSGRFSDEQYF. Incomplete CDR3 DNA: TGTGCCAGTAGTACCGGGACTAGCGGGAGGTTTAGCGACGAG.

Many counts were recorded for this clone. The sequenced fragment ends 3 residues before the CDR3 boundary, so the rest is inferred from the germline J gene. This chain joins TRBV10-3 and TRBJ2-7; no clear D. Trimming pared 9 bases from V and 2 bases from J, leaving 17 bases between. The CDR3 covers 14 residues. Germline-derived CDR1 and CDR2 are ENHRY and SYGVKD. CDR3 region: CAILTNDLPYEQYF. CDR3 DNA (partial): TGTGCCATTCTGACAAACGACCTACCCTACGAG.

Concerning this clone itself: The CDR3 extends 3 residues past the end of the read, so its final part is completed from the germline J gene. This chain joins TRBV7-2 and TRBJ2-7; 13 positions match TRBD2. Germline trimming cut 5 bases from V and 4 bases from J; bases unmatched to any gene: 5. In germline, CDR1 is SGHTA, CDR2 FQGNSA. CDR3 size: 15 residues. The sequenced CDR3 bases are TGTGCCAGCAGCGAAGTGACTAGCGGGGGGTACGAG. Residues: CASSEVTSGGYE. The CDR3 in full is CASSEVTSGGYEQYF.

This clone was seen at least ten times. The sequence runs out 3 residues before the end of the CDR3; the remainder is reconstructed from the germline J gene. This rearrangement joins TRBV7-9 to TRBJ2-2, with D unresolved. CDR1 SEHNR and CDR2 FQNEAQ come from the germline V gene (reference sequence). V was shortened by 8 bases and J by 4 bases, with 11 bases between the two germline ends. The CDR3 is 13 residues long. CDR3 amino acids: CASGIAPTGELFF. The sequenced part of the CDR3 DNA is TGTGCCAGCGGTATAGCCCCCACCGGGGAG.

This clone occurred many times. CDR3 DNA, as far as it was read: TGTGCCAGCAGTGGGGGCCTAGCGGGGGGCGAGCAGGTTACG. Its translation: CASSGGLAGGEQVT. The full-length CDR3 reads as CASSGGLAGGEQVTQYF. This chain uses TRBV2 with TRBJ2-3; 11 nucleotides align to TRBD2. The read falls 3 residues short of the CDR3 end, and the missing part is taken from the germline J gene. Germline V gene sequence: CDR1 SNHLY, CDR2 FYNNEI. The CDR3 totals 17 residues. With V trimmed by 4 bases and J by 8 bases, 14 bases remained unmatched. The full variable domain, with the rest looked up from reference TRBV2 and TRBJ2-3, is EPEVTQTPSHQVTQMGQEVILRCVPISNHLYFYWYRQILGQKVEFLVSFYNNEISEKSEIFDDQFSVERPDGSNFTLKIRSTKLEDSAMYFCASSGGLAGGEQVTQYFGPGTRLTVL.

This clone was observed many times. The read falls 3 residues short of the CDR3 end, and the missing part is taken from the germline J gene. This chain joins TRBV20-1 and TRBJ2-3; D possibly corresponds to TRBD2 (5 bases). The germline gives CDR1 DFQATT, CDR2 SNEGSKA (reference sequence). V was pared by 1 base and J by 0 bases, with 17 bases between. The CDR3 is 17 residues long. The sequenced part of the CDR3 DNA is TGCAGTGCTAGAGTACGCGCCGGGGATTCTAGCACAGATACG. Protein sequence: CSARVRAGDSSTDT. The entire CDR3 sequence reads CSARVRAGDSSTDTQYF.

This clone has ten or more counts. The CDR3 reads CASSLSLAENNEQFF. Incomplete CDR3 DNA: TGTGCCAGCAGCTTGTCACTAGCGGAAAACAATGAG. The V call is TRBV5-4, the J call TRBJ2-1; 8 nucleotides agree with TRBD2. Read data end 3 residues before the CDR3 end; the end is taken from the germline J gene. This CDR3 comprises 15 residues. The V and J ends lost 1 base and 5 bases, in that order; junction bases with no gene match: 5. CDR1 SGHNT and CDR2 YYREEE come from the germline V gene (reference sequence).

This clone occurred many times. The CDR3 is cut off 3 residues early in the read; its end comes from the germline J gene. The chain couples TRBV7-8 to TRBJ1-6; unclear D gene. CDR1 and CDR2 from the germline V gene are SGHVS and FQNEAQ. V lost 6 bases to trimming and J lost 6 bases, with 15 bases between them. The CDR3 consists of 15 residues. This CDR3 is CASSPPGGRNSPLHF. The sequenced CDR3 bases are TGTGCCAGCAGTCCACCCGGCGGTCGTAATTCACCC.

There are many counts of this clone. Read data end 3 residues before the CDR3 end; the end is taken from the germline J gene. The gene calls are TRBV20-1 and TRBJ1-2; D is undetermined. Trimming cost V 0 bases and J 7 bases, with 9 bases left between them. This CDR3 has 12 amino acids. Germline V lookup: CDR1 DFQATT, CDR2 SNEGSKA (reference sequence). The CDR3 region is CSARDLLSGYTF. The part of the CDR3 DNA that was read is TGCAGTGCTAGAGACCTACTTAGTGGC.

In this sample, this clone turned up many times. The read terminates 3 residues ahead of where the CDR3 ends, so the germline J gene completes it. The chain recombines TRBV30 with TRBJ2-5, with 10 nucleotides matching TRBD2. The CDR3 is made up of 16 amino acids. V lost 5 bases and J lost 0; bases outside the gene matches: 9. In germline, CDR1 is GTSNPN, CDR2 SVGIG (reference sequence). CDR3 DNA (partial): TGTGCCTGGTTAAGGAAAGCGGGGGGGTACCAAGAGACC. Its protein product is CAWLRKAGGYQET. The whole CDR3 protein reads CAWLRKAGGYQETQYF.

A remark on this clone: The read ends 3 residues before the CDR3 terminus; that terminus is restored from the germline J gene. The genes are TRBV19 and TRBJ2-1; possibly TRBD2 for D (6 bases). CDR1 LNHDA and CDR2 SQIVND come from the germline V gene (reference sequence). V lost 9 bases to trimming and J lost 9 bases, with 18 bases between them. The CDR3 runs 13 residues. Incomplete CDR3 DNA: TGTGCCAGCGCCCCCAGGAGGGCCCTTGAG. Protein sequence: CASAPRRALE. The whole CDR3 sequence reads CASAPRRALEQFF.

Ten or more counts support this clone. The read finishes 3 residues shy of the CDR3 end, and the germline J gene is used to complete it. This sequence joins TRBV7-3 and TRBJ2-5, with 7 nucleotides matching TRBD2. Germline V gene data show CDR1 as SGHTA and CDR2 as FQGTGA. V gave up 5 bases and J gave up 4 bases; unmatched junction bases: 4. This CDR3 is built from 13 residues. The part of the CDR3 DNA that was read is TGTGCCAGCAGCGCTAGCGGTCGAGAGACC. This codes for CASSASGRET. The whole CDR3 region reads CASSASGRETQYF.

This clone occurred many times. The sequenced fragment ends 3 residues before the CDR3 boundary, so the rest is inferred from the germline J gene. The chain joins TRBV5-1 to TRBJ2-2; D not resolved. Trimming took off 2 bases at V and 3 bases at J, with 11 bases between the two ends. Germline V gives CDR1 SGHRS, CDR2 YFSETQ. The CDR3 loop spans 15 amino acids. The CDR3 protein is CASSFGSGYTGELFF. The CDR3 DNA, read in part, is TGCGCCAGCAGCTTCGGCTCGGGTTACACCGGGGAG. Full variable domain (outside the CDR3, taken from reference TRBV5-1 and TRBJ2-2): KAGVTQTPRYLIKTRGQQVTLSCSPISGHRSVSWYQQTPGQGLQFLFEYFSETQRNKGNFPGRFSGRQFSNSRSEMNVSTLELGDSALYLCASSFGSGYTGELFFGEGSRLTVL.

A few counts support this clone. The read finishes 3 residues shy of the CDR3 end, and the germline J gene is used to complete it. The rearrangement uses TRBV2 and TRBJ1-2; D is undetermined. The germline V gene has CDR1 SNHLY and CDR2 FYNNEI. The CDR3 covers 14 residues. Trimming took off 0 bases at V and 3 bases at J, with 8 bases between the two ends. The CDR3 sequence: CASSEAGSYYGYTF. The DNA read from the CDR3 is TGTGCCAGCAGTGAAGCTGGCAGTTACTATGGC.

This clone was observed many times. The CDR3 end is not reached by the read, which stops 3 residues before it; the germline J gene fills it in. This chain connects TRBV29-1 to TRBJ1-4; 8 bases align to TRBD1. This CDR3 region has 15 residues. CDR1 SQVTM and CDR2 ANQGSEA come from the germline V gene. The junction had 15 bases not matched to a gene; V was cut back by 7 bases and J by 8 bases. CDR3 DNA, as far as it was read: TGCAGCGCTGCGGACAGGGCCCCTCTAGACGAAAAA. Translated: CSAADRAPLDEK. The full CDR3 reads CSAADRAPLDEKLFF.

In regard to this clone: Coverage ceases 3 residues before the CDR3 finishes, and the germline J gene fills in the end. The V gene is TRBV20-1, the J gene TRBJ2-1; 12 bases line up with TRBD2. The CDR3 loop spans 16 amino acids. V dropped 1 base and J dropped 8; count of bases not matched to a gene: 9. Germline values: CDR1 DFQATT, CDR2 SNEGSKA (reference sequence). Here the CDR3 reads CSARVETSGSAHEQFF. The CDR3 bases that were read are TGCAGTGCTAGAGTGGAGACTAGCGGGAGTGCCCATGAG.